These 24 T cell receptor beta chains originate from one sample sequenced in a study of cytomegalovirus exposure and HLA in healthy donors (dated by TCRdb to about 2017). Libraries came from the immunoSEQ multiplex PCR assay. The multiplex PCR relied on a mix of 60 forward primers for TCR Vbeta segments and 13 reverse primers for TCR Jbeta segments. TCRdb retrieved this table from immuneACCESS and kept in-frame rearrangements only. Not all clones are present; in checked studies, unresolved V genes account for under half, and no reason is known for the remainder. The sample's own table lists 40,000 to 45,000 clones. The ten largest make up 5% to 7.5% of the sample. Sequencing was done on a sample of PBMCs. The receptors were gathered from a man aged 25 to 45 in good health and CMV-seronegative.

The gene calls are TRBV19 and TRBJ2-7; perhaps TRBD1 as D (6 bases). This CDR3 contains 15 residues. Per the germline V gene, CDR1 is LNHDA and CDR2 is SQIVND (reference sequence). Between the trimmed V and J ends, which lost 4 bases and 0 bases, there was a span of 13 bases. The CDR3 spells CASSRTGYDSYEQYF. The CDR3 DNA sequence: TGTGCCAGTAGTAGAACAGGGTACGACTCCTACGAGCAGTACTTC. Supplemented by reference TRBV19 and TRBJ2-7, the full variable domain reads DGGITQSPKYLFRKEGQNVTLSCEQNLNHDAMYWYRQDPGQGLRLIYYSQIVNDFQKGDIAEGYSVSREKKESFPLTVTSAQKNPTAFYLCASSRTGYDSYEQYFGPGTRLTVT.

The chain recombines TRBV4-2 with TRBJ1-2; D is perhaps TRBD1 (5 bases). V lost 3 bases, J lost 2 bases, and 16 bases lay in between. Germline CDR1 and CDR2: LGHNA and YNFKEQ. The CDR3 is 16 amino acids. CDR3 residues: CASSQDGGQGNYGYTF. Written as DNA, the CDR3 is TGTGCCAGCAGCCAGGATGGTGGGCAGGGCAACTATGGCTACACCTTC.

The chain combines TRBV19 with TRBJ1-5; possibly TRBD1 for D (6 bases). Trimming cost V 5 bases and J 1 base, with 9 bases left between them. This CDR3 spans 14 amino acids. CDR1 is LNHDA, CDR2 SQIVND, per germline (reference sequence). CDR3 in amino acids: CASSSQGSNQPQHF. The CDR3 coding sequence is TGTGCCAGTAGTTCACAGGGAAGCAATCAGCCCCAGCATTTT.

The chain couples TRBV28 to TRBJ2-3; 8 bases line up with TRBD1. Trimming removed 6 bases from V and 3 bases from J; junction bases left unmatched: 8. Germline V gene sequence: CDR1 MDHEN, CDR2 SYDVKM. The CDR3 runs to 15 residues. The CDR3 loop reads CASRTYRGKTDTQYF. In DNA, the CDR3 is TGTGCCAGCAGAACCTACAGGGGGAAAACAGATACGCAGTATTTT.

The rearrangement uses TRBV9 and TRBJ2-3; D unresolved. Germline assignment: CDR1 SGDLS and CDR2 YYNGEE. V was pared by 6 bases and J by 0 bases, with 8 bases between. The CDR3 loop spans 13 amino acids. The CDR3 DNA sequence: TGTGCCAGCAACGAGATTAGCACAGATACGCAGTATTTT. Translation gives CASNEISTDTQYF.

CDR3 sequence (DNA): TGTGCCAGCAGTCGACAGCAGTCAACCTACGAGCAGTACTTC. Translating gives CASSRQQSTYEQYF. The V call is TRBV6-1, the J call TRBJ2-7; weak D call: TRBD1 (5 bases). Trimming left V 5 bases short and J 2 bases short, with 13 bases between. The CDR3 has 14 residues. CDR1 is MNHNS and CDR2 is SASEGT in the germline V gene.

The chain is built from TRBV9 and TRBJ2-1; 8 positions match TRBD1. Germline V lookup: CDR1 SGDLS, CDR2 YYNGEE. The CDR3 has 19 amino acids. V lost 3 bases, J lost 0 bases, and 14 bases stayed unmatched. As DNA, the CDR3 is TGTGCCAGCAGCGAGGCCGGGACAGGTTACTTTAGCTCCTACAATGAGCAGTTCTTC. It is translated as CASSEAGTGYFSSYNEQFF.

The J gene is TRBJ2-7, the V gene TRBV6-5; the D gene is possibly TRBD2 (6 bases). From germline, CDR1 is MNHEY and CDR2 SVGAGI. This CDR3 is built from 13 residues. Trimming pared 11 bases from V and 2 bases from J, leaving 16 bases between. The CDR3 bases are TGTGCCGCGCGGGGACTGCTAGCCTACGAGCAGTACTTC. Translated, it gives CAARGLLAYEQYF.

This rearrangement joins TRBV27 to TRBJ1-3; TRBD1 is a possible D gene (5 bases). The germline V gene encodes CDR1 MNHEY and CDR2 SMNVEV (reference sequence). The V end lost 0 bases, the J end lost 4 bases, and 10 bases lay between the germline ends. This CDR3 has 15 amino acids. CDR3 sequence: CASSLSRQLGNTIYF. CDR3 in DNA: TGTGCCAGCAGTTTATCCCGACAGCTAGGAAACACCATATATTTT.

This chain connects TRBV4-3 to TRBJ2-2; no clear D gene. This CDR3 is built from 15 residues. The germline gives CDR1 LGHNA, CDR2 YSLEER. Trimming pared 1 base from V and 3 bases from J, leaving 9 bases between. CDR3 bases: TGCGCCAGCAGCCAAGGTGTCCGTTACACCGGGGAGCTGTTTTTT. It yields the protein CASSQGVRYTGELFF.

The rearrangement uses TRBV7-9 and TRBJ2-7; 9 bases are shared with TRBD1. Germline V lookup: CDR1 SEHNR, CDR2 FQNEAQ (reference sequence). The V gene end was trimmed by 2 bases and the J gene end by 7 bases; junction bases not matched to a gene: 6. The CDR3 runs to 14 residues. The CDR3 loop reads CASSLWDRVLEQYF. The CDR3 DNA reads TGTGCCAGCAGCTTATGGGACAGGGTACTTGAGCAGTACTTC.

The chain employs TRBV10-2 and TRBJ1-1, with a possible D match to TRBD1 (5 bases). Between the trimmed V and J ends, which lost 10 bases and 0 bases, there was a span of 12 bases. Germline CDR1 is WSHSY and CDR2 is SAAADI. This CDR3 comprises 13 residues. The CDR3 nucleotides are TGCGCCAATTCCCCAGGGCTGAACACTGAAGCTTTCTTT. Translated, it gives CANSPGLNTEAFF.

The chain employs TRBV7-6 and TRBJ2-2, with 10 bases aligning to TRBD1. CDR1 and CDR2 from the germline V gene are SGHVS and FNYEAQ. The CDR3 is made up of 17 amino acids. With V trimmed by 2 bases and J by 7 bases, 10 bases remained unmatched. The CDR3 coding sequence is TGTGCCAGCAGCTTAATACCGGGACAGGGGATGGTCGGGGAGCTGTTTTTT. It translates to CASSLIPGQGMVGELFF.

V is TRBV30 and J is TRBJ2-3; maybe TRBD1 (6 bases). The CDR3 totals 13 residues. Germline V gene sequence: CDR1 GTSNPN, CDR2 SVGIG (reference sequence). V was clipped by 0 bases and J by 6 bases, with 10 bases between them. DNA for the CDR3: TGTGCCTGGAGTGTAAGGGGGATTGATACGCAGTATTTT. Its translation: CAWSVRGIDTQYF.

The chain employs TRBV5-1 and TRBJ1-2; 7 positions match TRBD1. V lost 5 bases, J lost 6 bases, and 4 bases stayed unmatched. This CDR3 is 12 amino acids long. CDR1 is SGHRS and CDR2 is YFSETQ in the germline V gene. For the CDR3, the DNA is TGCGCCAGCAGTTCCGACAGGGATGGCTACACCTTC. Amino acid sequence: CASSSDRDGYTF.

The J gene is TRBJ2-1, the V gene TRBV7-2; D is perhaps TRBD2 (6 bases). CDR1 and CDR2 from the germline V gene are SGHTA and FQGNSA. Trimming took 0 bases from V and 8 from J, leaving 8 bases between them. The CDR3 has 13 amino acids. CDR3: CASSLAGGHEQFF. The CDR3, as DNA: TGTGCCAGCAGCTTAGCGGGAGGCCATGAGCAGTTCTTC. The complete variable domain, with remaining parts taken from reference TRBV7-2 and TRBJ2-1, reads GAGVSQSPSNKVTEKGKDVELRCDPISGHTALYWYRQSLGQGLEFLIYFQGNSAPDKSGLPSDRFSAERTGGSVSTLTIQRTQQEDSAVYLCASSLAGGHEQFFGPGTRLTVL.

The chain couples TRBV7-2 to TRBJ2-2, with 8 bases aligning to TRBD2. This CDR3 is built from 14 residues. After removal of 3 bases from V and 5 bases from J, the junction contained 2 bases not matched to a gene. Germline CDR1 reads SGHTA; CDR2 reads FQGNSA. The CDR3 nucleotides are TGTGCCAGCAGCTTTGGCGGGAGGACCGGGGAGCTGTTTTTT. Translated: CASSFGGRTGELFF.

V and J are TRBV9 and TRBJ2-1; D might be TRBD1 (6 bases). The V end lost 3 bases, the J end lost 9 bases, and 16 bases lay between the germline ends. The CDR3 has 14 amino acids. Germline lookup yields CDR1 SGDLS and CDR2 YYNGEE. This chain's CDR3 is CASSAKGVVGEQFF. The CDR3 DNA reads TGTGCCAGCAGCGCCAAGGGGGTAGTTGGTGAGCAGTTCTTC. The full variable domain, with the rest looked up from reference TRBV9 and TRBJ2-1, is DSGVTQTPKHLITATGQRVTLRCSPRSGDLSVYWYQQSLDQGLQFLIQYYNGEERAKGNILERFSAQQFPDLHSELNLSSLELGDSALYFCASSAKGVVGEQFFGPGTRLTVL.

This sequence joins TRBV4-3 and TRBJ2-2; the match to TRBD2 covers 7 bases. CDR3 size: 19 residues. Germline V gene lookup returns CDR1 LGHNA and CDR2 YSLEER. Trimming cost V 3 bases and J 0 bases; bases outside gene matches: 13. CDR3 amino acids: CASSHSGGGMSTNTGELFF. The CDR3, as DNA: TGCGCCAGCAGCCATTCCGGCGGGGGTATGAGTACGAACACCGGGGAGCTGTTTTTT.

V and J are TRBV10-2 and TRBJ2-7; 7 nucleotides align to TRBD2. Per germline, CDR1 WSHSY and CDR2 SAAADI. The CDR3 spans 14 residues. The J segment lost 2 bases and the V segment lost 3 bases, leaving 4 bases of the junction unmatched. CDR3 amino acids: CASSDRDYAYEQYF. CDR3 in DNA: TGCGCCAGCAGTGATCGGGACTACGCCTACGAGCAGTACTTC.

The chain employs TRBV15 and TRBJ1-5, with D tentatively TRBD1 (5 bases). Deletions cut 3 bases from V and 10 bases from J, with 13 bases between. This CDR3 region has 13 residues. CDR1 is LNHNV and CDR2 is YYDKDF in the germline V gene (reference sequence). CDR3 sequence reads: CATSSQRQLPQHF. CDR3 coding DNA: TGTGCCACCAGCAGCCAACGACAGCTCCCCCAGCATTTT.

V is TRBV20-1 and J is TRBJ2-1; D possibly corresponds to TRBD1 (5 bases). The CDR3 sequence is 11 residues long. The germline gives CDR1 DFQATT, CDR2 SNEGSKA (reference sequence). This CDR3 reads CSANRYNEQFF. The DNA of the CDR3 is TGCAGCGCAAACAGGTACAATGAGCAGTTCTTC.

This chain uses TRBV5-1 with TRBJ2-5, with D perhaps TRBD2 (6 bases). The germline CDR1 and CDR2 sequences are SGHRS and YFSETQ. This CDR3 spans 16 amino acids. Trimming took off 0 bases at V and 5 bases at J, with 17 bases between the two ends. CDR3 coding DNA: TGCGCCAGCAGCTTGGGTTGGCGGGAAGGGGAGGAGACCCAGTACTTC. As protein: CASSLGWREGEETQYF.

Remarks on this clone: Because the CDR3's place on the DNA is in doubt, the DNA is left out and the CDR3 is given as listed by TCRdb. The V call is TRBV28, the J call TRBJ1-1. The CDR3 sequence runs 14 residues, both termini included. CDR1 is MDHEN, CDR2 SYDVKM, per germline. The CDR3: CASIPWGGGTEDFF.